These T cell receptor beta chains were read from a single sample in a study of tumor-infiltrating lymphocytes in primary liver carcinoma. TCRdb re-called the multiplex PCR reads through MiXCR, storing one row per CDR3 protein. The sample includes roughly 100,000 distinct CDR3 sequences, around two thirds of them seen just once. Sequencing was carried out using liver tumor tissue from sampling region 5. The source is a woman aged 60 to 75 with primary liver carcinoma and hepatitis B virus infection. CDR3s leave out the opening cysteine and the closing phenylalanine or tryptophan.

V gene: TRBV11-2; CDR3 protein: ASSPDRIYGYT
V gene: TRBV6-2/TRBV6-3; CDR3 protein: ASTVTANAEAF
V gene: TRBV5-1; CDR3 protein: TSSLAAGEISGNTIY
V gene: TRBV11-2; CDR3 protein: ASSLGLVAGVPNEQF
V gene: TRBV5-1; CDR3 protein: ASSLARGEETQH
V gene: TRBV11-2; CDR3 protein: VSITNRRVFEQY
V gene: TRBV5-5; CDR3 protein: ASSVMMSEKLF
V gene: TRBV5-8; CDR3 protein: ASSLAPRGKVSQPQH
V gene: TRBV11-2; CDR3 protein: ASGIAGVGETQY
V gene: TRBV28; CDR3 protein: ASSLKVYSEQF
V gene: TRBV4-2; CDR3 protein: ASSHDGARERADTQY
V gene: TRBV28; CDR3 protein: ASRRTVSYEQY
V gene: TRBV6-5; CDR3 protein: ASSPQGVFGYT
V gene: TRBV11-2; CDR3 protein: ASSLPAGNTIY
V gene: TRBV30; CDR3 protein: AWSVSAATDEAF
V gene: TRBV28; CDR3 protein: ASTPFGGLAGDYEQY
V gene: TRBV18; CDR3 protein: TSSPDDRHLYYGYT